This note documents a single TCR beta chain sequence. Antigen unknown. Generated by immunoSEQ multiplex PCR, the TCRdb table keeps only in-frame clones and is missing some. The sample lists around 30,000 clones, more than 85% occurring once. These data come from a study of monozygotic twins with cystic fibrosis. Study-wide results and limits: Median Simpson clonality of roughly 0.0093 suggested naive T cells predominated. Monozygotic CF twin pairs shared significantly more nucleotide-identical clonotypes than unrelated CF individuals did.

The sequenced sample was blood. The clonotype comes from a girl between 2 and 10 years old with cystic fibrosis.

This CDR3 is CALGYQETQYF. The CDR3 DNA follows: TGTGCTTTGGGGTACCAAGAGACCCAGTACTTC. J is TRBJ2-5 and V is TRBV28; D not certain. Per germline, CDR1 MDHEN and CDR2 SYDVKM. The length of the CDR3 is 11 residues.